This T cell receptor beta chain is from a study of long-term antiretroviral therapy in people with HIV. The CDR3 has 15 amino acids. Trimming took 5 bases from V and 4 from J; bases not matched to a gene: 8. From germline, CDR1 is LGHNT and CDR2 FRNRAP. They ran version v3.0 of the immunoSEQ assay at survey level. Measured with immunoSEQ multiplex PCR; TCRdb has only the in-frame clones, and not every one. Of roughly 20,000 clones listed, around 86% are singletons. The clonotype was recovered from a woman under 40 with HIV. Material: unsorted PBMCs, obtained 1.8 years before starting antiretroviral therapy. The chain is built from TRBV12-5 and TRBJ2-1, with TRBD1 matching over 7 bases. This CDR3 is CASGPGQAFYNEQFF. CDR3 in DNA: TGTGCTAGTGGTCCTGGACAGGCCTTTTACAATGAGCAGTTCTTC.